The 4 T cell receptor beta chains listed next were all sequenced from one sample in a study of CD8 T cells in ankylosing spondylitis. TCRdb reanalysed the 5' RACE reads using MiXCR and keeps one entry per CDR3 protein. There are roughly 240,000 distinct CDR3 sequences in the sample; roughly 8.2% occur only once, and around 4.8% lies in the top ten. The sequencing input was blood, either unsorted or a sorted T cell fraction (not recorded which). The receptors here all came from a female donor with ankylosing spondylitis or in good health (not recorded which).

There are many counts of this clonotype. V is TRBV20-1 and J is TRBJ2-7; 7 nucleotides align to TRBD2. CDR3 length equals 16 residues. J lost 7 bases, V lost 1 base, and 16 bases had no gene match. Germline assignment: CDR1 DFQATT and CDR2 SNEGSKA (reference sequence). The CDR3 sequence is CSARAPRGGTLREQYF. CDR3 sequence (DNA): TGCAGTGCTAGAGCCCCCCGGGGAGGGACTCTGAGGGAGCAGTACTTC.

Ten or more counts support this clonotype. The rearrangement uses TRBV29-1 and TRBJ2-2; the match to TRBD2 covers 11 bases. The CDR3 has 14 amino acids. Trimming at V came to 7 bases and at J to 10 bases, leaving 11 bases not matched to a gene. Germline CDR1 reads SQVTM; CDR2 reads ANQGSEA. CDR3 amino acids: CSAQLAGEYEELFF. The CDR3 DNA reads as TGCAGCGCCCAACTAGCGGGAGAGTATGAGGAGCTGTTTTTT.

Worth noting for this clonotype: A read error is possible here, since a much larger clone lies one base away. The genes are TRBV4-3 and TRBJ2-7; D gene ambiguous. The ends were cut back, 0 bases at V and 6 bases at J, with 21 bases in the middle. The V gene's germline CDR1 is LGHNA and CDR2 YSLEER. The CDR3 is 17 amino acids. The CDR3: CASSQDSDDAHRSEQYF. The CDR3 DNA follows: TGCGCCAGCAGCCAAGATTCGGACGACGCCCATCGTTCCGAGCAGTACTTC.

This clonotype was counted many times. The J gene is TRBJ2-7, the V gene TRBV5-6; 9 bases agree with TRBD2. The CDR3 runs 16 residues. CDR1 and CDR2 (germline): SGHDT, YYEEEE. V was pared by 0 bases and J by 1 base, with 5 bases of the junction left unmatched. The CDR3 spells CASSLVRAGGSYEQYF. The CDR3 DNA is TGTGCCAGCAGCTTGGTCCGAGCGGGGGGTTCCTACGAGCAGTACTTC.